Listed here is a single T cell receptor beta chain. The antigen remains unidentified. The CDR3 is 15 amino acids. Germline V gene lookup returns CDR1 WSHSY and CDR2 SAAADI. V was cut by 1 base and J by 0 bases, with 7 bases left in between. The data derive from a study of T cell responses to AZD1222 COVID-19 vaccine. Notes on the study in general: Reportedly, close to half of spike-specific TCRs are directed against unmutated variant regions. Females made up more of the donors, who were largely white British, and clonal diversity may have come out too low. Spike-specific TCR repertoires showed rising breadth and depth after two AZD1222 doses.

TCRdb keeps only in-frame clones here, not all; method: immunoSEQ multiplex PCR. This sample carries roughly 100,000 clones, 91% of them seen once, and the ten largest clones take 45% to 50%. The sample was peripheral blood, taken on day 0 of AZD1222 vaccination. The chain employs TRBV10-2 and TRBJ1-3; D unclear. The receptor's source is an adult in good health. The DNA for the CDR3 is TGCGCCAGCAGTGAGTTCTCGAGCTCTGGAAACACCATATATTTT. Translating it yields CASSEFSSSGNTIYF.